This passage covers 13 T cell receptor beta chains from one sample sequenced in a study of T cell responses to AZD1222 COVID-19 vaccine. Clones were read by immunoSEQ multiplex PCR, and TCRdb kept only the in-frame ones, dropping some. The sample contains 130,000 to 150,000 clones, about 92% of which appear only once. The input for sequencing was peripheral blood, taken after recovery from COVID-19. All receptors derive from an adult who had recovered from COVID-19.

This chain joins TRBV7-2 and TRBJ1-2; 8 bases fit TRBD1. This CDR3 has 15 residues. CDR1 SGHTA and CDR2 FQGNSA come from the germline V gene. V gave up 0 bases and J gave up 8 bases; unmatched junction bases: 8. CDR3 sequence: CASSLAGGQGVGYTF. Written as DNA, the CDR3 is TGTGCCAGCAGCTTAGCAGGCGGACAGGGAGTCGGCTACACCTTC. The whole variable domain, filled in from reference TRBV7-2 and TRBJ1-2, reads GAGVSQSPSNKVTEKGKDVELRCDPISGHTALYWYRQSLGQGLEFLIYFQGNSAPDKSGLPSDRFSAERTGGSVSTLTIQRTQQEDSAVYLCASSLAGGQGVGYTFGSGTRLTVV.

A single count supports this clone. The chain is built from TRBV6-5 and TRBJ1-4, with a possible D match to TRBD1 (5 bases). The CDR3 is 15 residues long. CDR1 and CDR2 (germline): MNHEY, SVGAGI. Trimming took off 6 bases at V and 8 bases at J, with 19 bases between the two ends. CDR3 sequence: CASRVRIGGEEKLFF. As DNA, the CDR3 is TGTGCCAGCAGAGTTCGGATCGGGGGTGAAGAAAAACTGTTTTTT.

The V gene is TRBV15, the J gene TRBJ1-2; TRBD1 matches at 10 bases. The V and J ends lost 0 bases and 4 bases, in that order; junction bases with no gene match: 5. The germline V gene encodes CDR1 LNHNV and CDR2 YYDKDF (reference sequence). The CDR3 sequence is 16 residues long. The CDR3 coding sequence is TGTGCCACCAGCAGAGATCAAGGGACAGGGGTCTATGGCTACACCTTC. Amino acids: CATSRDQGTGVYGYTF. Supplemented by reference TRBV15 and TRBJ1-2, the full variable domain reads DAMVIQNPRYQVTQFGKPVTLSCSQTLNHNVMYWYQQKSSQAPKLLFHYYDKDFNNEADTPDNFQSRRPNTSFCFLDIRSPGLGDTAMYLCATSRDQGTGVYGYTFGSGTRLTVV.

J is TRBJ2-7 and V is TRBV6-1; the D is unclear. V was cut by 2 bases and J by 6 bases, with 14 bases left in between. CDR3 length: 14 residues. CDR1 and CDR2 from the germline V gene are MNHNS and SASEGT. The CDR3 sequence is CASSELPRFGEQYF. In nucleotides, the CDR3 is TGTGCCAGCAGTGAACTCCCTAGGTTCGGCGAGCAGTACTTC.

This chain joins TRBV4-1 and TRBJ2-1, with 9 bases aligning to TRBD1. The CDR3 is 15 residues long. The ends lost 4 bases at V and 8 bases at J; junction bases unmatched: 9. The germline V gene has CDR1 MGHRA and CDR2 YSYEKL. The CDR3 nucleotides read TGCGCCAGCAGCCCGTGGGACAGGGCTGGGGATGAGCAGTTCTTC. Translation: CASSPWDRAGDEQFF.

The chain recombines TRBV19 with TRBJ2-7; D is uncertain. Trimming took 7 bases from V and 3 from J, leaving 13 bases between them. The CDR3 is 13 amino acids. CDR1 LNHDA and CDR2 SQIVND come from the germline V gene (reference sequence). The CDR3 coding sequence is TGTGCCAGTATTGGTCGGACGGACTACGAGCAGTACTTC. This translates into CASIGRTDYEQYF.

The V gene is TRBV18, the J gene TRBJ2-1; D remains ambiguous. Trimming left V 6 bases short and J 0 bases short, with 12 bases between. The CDR3 runs to 15 residues. Per the germline V gene, CDR1 is KGHSH and CDR2 is LQKENI. The CDR3 DNA sequence: TGTGCCAGCTCCTCCCAAAGGAGCTCCTACAATGAGCAGTTCTTC. Residues: CASSSQRSSYNEQFF.

This clone is a singleton in its sample. The V gene is TRBV6-1, the J gene TRBJ2-7, with 7 bases matching TRBD2. V shed 10 bases and J 5 bases; nucleotides not matched to a gene: 14. The CDR3 has 14 residues. Looked up from germline, CDR1 is MNHNS and CDR2 is SASEGT. In DNA form, the CDR3 reads TGTGCCACCGTTAAGGCGGGAGCCGTCAACGAGCAGTACTTC. Its translation is CATVKAGAVNEQYF.

V gene TRBV6-6 combines with J gene TRBJ2-2, with 12 bases fitting TRBD2. Per germline, CDR1 MNHNY and CDR2 SVGAGI (reference sequence). The CDR3 totals 18 residues. The J segment lost 0 bases and the V segment lost 5 bases, leaving 7 bases of the junction unmatched. The CDR3 protein is CASSPRTSGASNTGELFF. The DNA for the CDR3 is TGTGCCAGCAGTCCTCGGACTAGCGGGGCCTCGAACACCGGGGAGCTGTTTTTT.

The J gene is TRBJ1-5, the V gene TRBV6-6; 7 nucleotides match TRBD1. This CDR3 has 15 amino acids. Germline values: CDR1 MNHNY, CDR2 SVGAGI (reference sequence). V shed 6 bases, J shed 3 bases, and the junction held 8 bases outside the gene matches. Here the CDR3 DNA reads TGTGCCAGCAGCGATACAGGGGTCCTCAATCAGCCCCAGCATTTT. Translation: CASSDTGVLNQPQHF.

V is TRBV2 and J is TRBJ1-4; TRBD1 is a possible D gene (6 bases). Per the germline V gene, CDR1 is SNHLY and CDR2 is FYNNEI. The CDR3 is 17 residues long. The V and J ends lost 5 bases and 6 bases respectively, with 22 bases between them. CDR3 bases: TGTGCCAGCAGTAATGCGAGGAGGGCAGGGGACGATGAAAAACTGTTTTTT. It yields the protein CASSNARRAGDDEKLFF.

V and J are TRBV9 and TRBJ2-2; no clear D. Germline V gene lookup returns CDR1 SGDLS and CDR2 YYNGEE. The ends were cut back, 1 base at V and 3 bases at J, with 4 bases in the middle. The CDR3 has 13 amino acids. Here the CDR3 reads CASSVSDTGELFF. As DNA, the CDR3 is TGTGCCAGCAGCGTATCCGACACCGGGGAGCTGTTTTTT.

This chain joins TRBV9 and TRBJ1-2; no firm D call. The length of the CDR3 is 15 residues. The V end lost 4 bases, the J end lost 6 bases, and 19 bases lay between the germline ends. Germline V CDR1 and CDR2: SGDLS, YYNGEE. The CDR3 nucleotides are TGTGCCAGCAGCCCCCCACGGCAGGCCCACGATGGCTACACCTTC. Protein: CASSPPRQAHDGYTF.